A single sample gave rise to the 24 T cell receptor beta chains below, sequenced in a study of blood T cells in healthy people across ages. Primers used in a second PCR of roughly 7 to 12 cycles were a sample-barcoded 5' primer and a J-beta primer mix. MiXCR, applied by TCRdb to the 5' RACE reads, yields one record per CDR3 protein. This sample has roughly 1.7 million distinct CDR3 sequences, with about 35% found just once. Sequences were obtained from blood. Source of these receptors: a woman aged 25 to 39 in good health.

The chain has TRBV7-9 and TRBJ2-7; no reliable D call. The V gene lost 2 bases and the J gene lost 11 bases, with 16 bases spanning the gap. Per the germline V gene, CDR1 is SEHNR and CDR2 is FQNEAQ (reference sequence). The CDR3 is 13 residues long. CDR3 coding DNA: TGTGCCAGCAGCTTATCGGGCAGCCTTTTTAAGTACTTC. Its protein is CASSLSGSLFKYF.

The chain carries TRBV11-2 and TRBJ2-1; 9 nucleotides match TRBD2. V was clipped by 5 bases and J by 8 bases; unmatched bases: 13. The CDR3 sequence is 16 residues long. In germline, CDR1 is SGHAT, CDR2 FQNNGV. CDR3 DNA: TGTGCCAGCAGCAACCCGCCGGGACTAGCTTCTCATGAGCAGTTCTTC. Its protein is CASSNPPGLASHEQFF. The variable domain in full, completed from reference TRBV11-2 and TRBJ2-1, reads EAGVAQSPRYKIIEKRQSVAFWCNPISGHATLYWYQQILGQGPKLLIQFQNNGVVDDSQLPKDRFSAERLKGVDSTLKIQPAKLEDSAVYLCASSNPPGLASHEQFFGPGTRLTVL.

In this sample, this clonotype turned up a few times. The chain recombines TRBV20-1 with TRBJ1-2; D remains unclear. This CDR3 has 12 amino acids. The V end was cut by 6 bases, the J end by 5 bases, with 13 bases between. Germline CDR1 DFQATT, CDR2 SNEGSKA (reference sequence). CDR3 amino acids: CSAEQTTYGYTF. CDR3 nucleotides: TGCAGTGCGGAACAGACAACTTATGGCTACACCTTC.

The CDR3 sequence is CSARDETGSGTQYF. The CDR3 DNA follows: TGCAGTGCTAGAGATGAGACAGGGTCAGGGACCCAGTACTTC. V gene TRBV20-1 combines with J gene TRBJ2-7; TRBD1 agrees at 7 bases. The J call may be faulty, since TRBJ2-5 better matches the DNA end. CDR1 DFQATT and CDR2 SNEGSKA come from the germline V gene (reference sequence). This CDR3 region has 14 residues.

V usage is TRBV28 and J usage is TRBJ2-3, with D possibly TRBD2 on 6 matching bases. V was pared by 4 bases and J by 0 bases, with 20 bases between. The CDR3 loop spans 18 amino acids. Germline V gives CDR1 MDHEN, CDR2 SYDVKM. DNA of the CDR3: TGTGCCAGCAGTTCTCAAGGCGGCGGGATCTATAGCACAGATACGCAGTATTTT. The encoded protein is CASSSQGGGIYSTDTQYF.

This chain joins TRBV7-2 and TRBJ2-1, with D perhaps matching TRBD1 (6 bases). CDR1 is SGHTA and CDR2 is FQGNSA in the germline V gene. This CDR3 is built from 14 residues. Deletions cut 5 bases from V and 1 base from J, with 9 bases between. DNA for the CDR3: TGTGCCAGCAGCCGTGGACAGTCCTACAATGAGCAGTTCTTC. Translating gives CASSRGQSYNEQFF.

A few counts support this clonotype. The CDR3 DNA reads as TGTGCCAGCAGCCAAGACGCTGGACTAAACATTCAGTACTTC. It translates to CASSQDAGLNIQYF. The V gene is TRBV4-2, the J gene TRBJ2-4, with a weak D call TRBD2 (5 bases). There are 14 residues in the CDR3. Germline CDR1 and CDR2: LGHNA and YNFKEQ. V lost 0 bases and J lost 6, with 9 bases in between.

The chain couples TRBV6-5 to TRBJ2-7; D might be TRBD2 (6 bases). The CDR3 runs 15 residues. The germline CDR1 and CDR2 sequences are MNHEY and SVGAGI. The ends were cut back, 2 bases at V and 0 bases at J, with 11 bases in the middle. CDR3: CASSYGGTYSYEQYF. CDR3 bases: TGTGCCAGCAGTTACGGGGGGACGTACTCCTACGAGCAGTACTTC.

This clonotype was detected ten times or more. The genes are TRBV5-1 and TRBJ1-5, with D perhaps matching TRBD1 (6 bases). Between the trimmed V and J ends, which lost 0 bases and 0 bases, there was a span of 7 bases. The CDR3 has 15 residues. In germline, CDR1 is SGHRS, CDR2 YFSETQ. The CDR3: CASSLEDSSNQPQHF. The CDR3 DNA follows: TGCGCCAGCAGCTTGGAGGACAGTAGCAATCAGCCCCAGCATTTT.

The table lists this clonotype with many counts. V gene TRBV7-2 combines with J gene TRBJ1-5; 9 nucleotides match TRBD1. Germline V lookup: CDR1 SGHTA, CDR2 FQGNSA. With 6 bases clipped from V and 4 bases from J, the junction kept 7 bases outside the gene matches. The CDR3 spans 15 residues. In nucleotides, the CDR3 is TGTGCCAGCAGGACCGCACAGGGGGCTAATCAGCCCCAGCATTTT. Translation gives CASRTAQGANQPQHF.

This clonotype was observed a handful of times. The chain is built from TRBV9 and TRBJ2-1; TRBD2 matches 8 bases. Trimming at V came to 0 bases and at J to 3 bases, leaving 8 bases not matched to a gene. This CDR3 is built from 17 residues. CDR1 SGDLS and CDR2 YYNGEE come from the germline V gene. The CDR3, as DNA: TGTGCCAGCAGCGTAGTCGGTAGCGGGGAAGTCTACAATGAGCAGTTCTTC. This gives the protein CASSVVGSGEVYNEQFF.

The chain is built from TRBV6-6 and TRBJ2-7; 13 bases line up with TRBD2. The DNA end lines up better with TRBJ2-5; the J call may be wrong. Germline V gene sequence: CDR1 MNHNY, CDR2 SVGAGI (reference sequence). The length of the CDR3 is 16 residues. The CDR3 bases are TGTGCCAGCAGCCAACTAGCGGGAGGGTCAGGAGAGACCCAGTACTTC. It codes for CASSQLAGGSGETQYF.

This clonotype was seen only a few times. A much larger clone lies one base from this, so it may be a read error. CDR3 residues: CASSLGTGKEKLFF. The CDR3 DNA follows: TGTGCCAGCAGCCTCGGGACAGGGAAGGAAAAACTGTTTTTT. The chain employs TRBV2 and TRBJ1-4, with 9 nucleotides matching TRBD1. Germline assignment: CDR1 SNHLY and CDR2 FYNNEI. V dropped 6 bases and J dropped 8; count of bases not matched to a gene: 7. The CDR3 runs 14 residues.

This clonotype was seen more than once but under ten times. V and J are TRBV24-1 and TRBJ1-1, with D perhaps matching TRBD1 (5 bases). The CDR3 is 14 amino acids. V lost 7 bases, J lost 4 bases, and 15 bases lay in between. CDR1 and CDR2 (germline): KGHDR, SFDVKD. CDR3 bases: TGTGCCACCAGGGTTTCGGGGGGAGGCACTGAAGCTTTCTTT. It is translated as CATRVSGGGTEAFF.

This clonotype was found a few times. CDR3 in amino acids: CSVEVGQGYGYTF. CDR3 coding DNA: TGCAGCGTTGAGGTCGGACAGGGATATGGCTACACCTTC. The rearrangement links TRBV29-1 to TRBJ1-2; 8 bases are shared with TRBD1. Germline-derived CDR1 and CDR2 are SQVTM and ANQGSEA. CDR3 length: 13 residues. V dropped 3 bases and J dropped 5; count of bases not matched to a gene: 5.

The J gene is TRBJ2-4, the V gene TRBV11-2, with TRBD2 matching over 8 bases. The trim removed 3 bases at V and 3 bases at J, leaving 4 bases unmatched. Germline CDR1 and CDR2: SGHAT and FQNNGV. This CDR3 comprises 15 residues. CDR3: CASSFREGSKNIQYF. CDR3 in DNA: TGTGCCAGCAGCTTCCGGGAGGGGAGCAAAAACATTCAGTACTTC.

The rearrangement links TRBV28 to TRBJ2-1, with D possibly TRBD1 on 6 matching bases. The CDR3 runs to 15 residues. Per germline, CDR1 MDHEN and CDR2 SYDVKM. V lost 2 bases and J 12 bases, leaving 20 bases between the germline ends. The CDR3 DNA sequence: TGTGCCAGCAGTTTAGCCCCCTCACAGGGTGAGGGGCAGTTCTTC. Its protein is CASSLAPSQGEGQFF.

This clonotype was seen ten or more times. The rearrangement uses TRBV30 and TRBJ1-2; D call uncertain. CDR3 length: 11 amino acids. V lost 1 base to trimming and J lost 8 bases, with 8 bases between them. Germline V gene data show CDR1 as GTSNPN and CDR2 as SVGIG (reference sequence). Here the CDR3 DNA reads TGTGCCTGGAGTGAGGTGGGGGGCTACACCTTC. Translating it yields CAWSEVGGYTF.

The chain is built from TRBV29-1 and TRBJ2-7, with D uncertain. The better agreement between TRBJ2-5 and the DNA end casts doubt on the J call. CDR1 and CDR2 (germline): SQVTM, ANQGSEA. The CDR3 totals 13 residues. The CDR3 loop reads CSVESGQRETQYF. In nucleotides, the CDR3 is TGCAGCGTGGAGTCGGGCCAGAGGGAGACCCAGTACTTC.

In the case of this clonotype: A much larger clone sits a single nucleotide away, making a read error possible. The chain links TRBV4-1 to TRBJ2-3, with 7 bases lining up with TRBD2. This CDR3 contains 17 residues. Germline V gives CDR1 MGHRA, CDR2 YSYEKL. CDR3 residues: CASSQDGASGSTDTRYF. In DNA, the CDR3 is TGCGCCAGCAGCCAAGACGGGGCTAGCGGTAGCACAGATACGCGGTATTTT.

The genes are TRBV7-2 and TRBJ1-6; D unclear. The CDR3 extends over 15 amino acids. CDR1 is SGHTA and CDR2 is FQGNSA in the germline V gene. The V end was cut by 1 base, the J end by 3 bases, with 7 bases between. The DNA for the CDR3 is TGTGCCAGCAGCTTAGGACAAAACTATAATTCACCCCTCCACTTT. Translating it yields CASSLGQNYNSPLHF.

This clonotype was detected a few times. This chain links TRBV20-1 with TRBJ2-7; TRBD1 matches 8 bases. Per germline, CDR1 DFQATT and CDR2 SNEGSKA (reference sequence). V shed 6 bases, J shed 0 bases, and the junction held 4 bases outside the gene matches. The CDR3 has 13 amino acids. CDR3: CSARTGNSYEQYF. CDR3 bases: TGCAGTGCACGGACAGGGAACTCCTACGAGCAGTACTTC.

This clonotype showed up just a few times. V gene TRBV20-1 combines with J gene TRBJ2-3; no clear D gene. The CDR3 is 13 amino acids. CDR1 DFQATT and CDR2 SNEGSKA come from the germline V gene (reference sequence). The germline V and J ends were trimmed by 7 bases and 7 bases, with 18 bases remaining between them. CDR3 in amino acids: CSVLPPSTYTQYF. The CDR3 DNA sequence: TGCAGTGTTTTGCCTCCTTCCACTTATACGCAGTATTTT.

The chain links TRBV7-2 to TRBJ1-1; TRBD1 might be the D (5 bases). The length of the CDR3 is 14 residues. The V end lost 5 bases, the J end lost 3 bases, and 13 bases lay between the germline ends. Germline CDR1 SGHTA, CDR2 FQGNSA. In DNA form, the CDR3 reads TGTGCCAGCAGCCTGATGACAGATTACACTGAAGCTTTCTTT. Its translation is CASSLMTDYTEAFF.